A single sample gave rise to the 9 T cell receptor beta chains below, sequenced in a study of regulatory T cells in long-lasting Graves disease. Specified time point: persistent/refractory GD, antithyroid drugs over 5 years with positive TRAb. The TCR library used RNA extracted from PBMCs. Both iRepertoire HTBI primers and Arm-PCR of CDR3 regions were used to build the TCR beta libraries. Each CDR3 protein is one row after TCRdb ran MiXCR on the multiplex PCR reads. The sample shows some 370,000 distinct CDR3 sequences, less than 25% of them seen only once. Here the sequenced sample was peripheral blood mononuclear cells (PBMCs), taken when the disease was refractory, from a patient treated with antithyroid drugs. The source is a female donor with Graves disease.

The chain combines TRBV24-1 with TRBJ2-7, with D possibly being TRBD2 (6 bases). From germline, CDR1 is KGHDR and CDR2 SFDVKD. CDR3 length: 13 amino acids. Trimming took off 10 bases at V and 3 bases at J, with 15 bases between the two ends. CDR3: CATGGPGGYEQYF. DNA of the CDR3: TGTGCCACTGGAGGGCCCGGGGGCTACGAGCAGTACTTC.

This clonotype was recorded many times. The chain carries TRBV7-2 and TRBJ2-4; no reliable D call. This CDR3 contains 14 residues. Per the germline V gene, CDR1 is SGHTA and CDR2 is FQGNSA. Trimming stripped 5 bases from V and 0 bases from J, with 8 bases between. CDR3 region: CASSHGEAKNIQYF. The DNA of the CDR3 is TGTGCCAGCAGCCACGGAGAAGCCAAAAACATTCAGTACTTC.

This clonotype was seen a handful of times. The chain joins TRBV19 to TRBJ1-5; a possible D gene is TRBD1 (5 bases). The CDR3 totals 17 residues. V lost 2 bases to trimming and J lost 6 bases, with 20 bases between them. Germline V gene lookup returns CDR1 LNHDA and CDR2 SQIVND (reference sequence). CDR3 region: CASSIYGGADLRQPQHF. The CDR3 DNA is TGTGCCAGTAGTATATATGGTGGGGCGGATCTGCGTCAGCCCCAGCATTTT.

This clonotype was recorded at least ten times. A read error may produce the germline difference seen at one junction end. The genes are TRBV10-2 and TRBJ2-5; 14 nucleotides line up with TRBD2. The CDR3 extends over 15 amino acids. The germline CDR1 and CDR2 sequences are WSHSY and SAAADI. The CDR3 protein is CASSEGLAGGETQYF. CDR3 DNA sequence: TGTGCCAGCAGTGAAGGACTAGCGGGAGGAGAGACCCAGTACTTC.

This clonotype was counted at least ten times. J is TRBJ2-2 and V is TRBV28; 9 nucleotides line up with TRBD1. Trimming removed 5 bases from V and 7 bases from J; junction bases left unmatched: 17. The CDR3 consists of 18 residues. Germline lookup yields CDR1 MDHEN and CDR2 SYDVKM. CDR3 amino acids: CASSKYRIRDRDNGELFF. CDR3 nucleotides: TGTGCCAGCAGTAAATACCGCATTCGGGACAGGGACAACGGGGAGCTGTTTTTT.

Only a few counts were recorded for this clonotype. The CDR3 coding sequence is TGTGCCAGCAGCTTAGAAGGGGGGGTAGCGGGAGGTCCCAAAAACATTCAGTACTTC. It yields the protein CASSLEGGVAGGPKNIQYF. This rearrangement joins TRBV7-2 to TRBJ2-4; TRBD2 aligns across 10 bases. The CDR3 runs to 19 residues. The J segment lost 2 bases and the V segment lost 1 base, leaving 11 bases of the junction unmatched. CDR1 is SGHTA and CDR2 is FQGNSA in the germline V gene.

This chain links TRBV29-1 with TRBJ2-7, with D perhaps matching TRBD1 (5 bases). Germline V gives CDR1 SQVTM, CDR2 ANQGSEA. CDR3 size: 14 residues. Trimming left V 4 bases short and J 0 bases short, with 13 bases between. DNA of the CDR3: TGCAGCGTTGCCCTCCAGACAGTCTCCTACGAGCAGTACTTC. Protein product: CSVALQTVSYEQYF.

This clonotype appeared many times. The V gene is TRBV11-2, the J gene TRBJ1-2; D is perhaps TRBD1 (6 bases). Looked up from germline, CDR1 is SGHAT and CDR2 is FQNNGV. This CDR3 region has 15 residues. V lost 1 base and J lost 7, with 16 bases in between. CDR3 amino acids: CASSLGGGFIGGYTF. For the CDR3, the DNA is TGTGCCAGCAGCTTAGGAGGGGGGTTCATCGGTGGCTACACCTTC.

Note on this clonotype: Germline is not matched at one junction end, which may reflect a read error. The chain couples TRBV3-1 to TRBJ2-7, with D possibly matching TRBD1 (5 bases). Germline loops: CDR1 LGHDT, CDR2 YNNKEL (reference sequence). The length of the CDR3 is 16 residues. DNA for the CDR3: TGTGCCAGCAGCCTCCCCCGCGGTGACAGATCCTACGAGCAATACTTC. Protein product: CASSLPRGDRSYEQYF.